Listed here are 27 T cell receptor beta chains from one sample, sequenced in a study of CD8 T cells in ankylosing spondylitis (dated by TCRdb to the late 2010s). Library creation used 5' RACE. TCRdb records Illumina HiSeq 2500 as the sequencer. TCRdb applied fastp at Q25 and MiXCR to the public reads, then kept only in-frame beta chains. Each entry merges the rows of one CDR3 protein and shows their most common DNA and genes. The table for this sample lists hundreds of thousands of distinct CDR3 sequences; 10% to 15% of them were counted only once. The top ten clones comprise approximately 0.51% of the sample. What the authors observed across the whole study: A TCR beta motif of roughly 8 highly homologous amino acid variants appeared characteristic of blood from ankylosing spondylitis patients.

Their recognized antigens are unknown. The specimen sequenced was blood, either unsorted or a sorted T cell fraction (not recorded which). The receptors were sampled from a male donor with ankylosing spondylitis.

The table lists this clonotype with a few counts. This chain uses TRBV6-1 with TRBJ1-5; D gene uncertain. Germline V gives CDR1 MNHNS, CDR2 SASEGT. Trimming removed 5 bases at V and 4 bases at J, with 15 bases between. The length of the CDR3 is 15 residues. The CDR3 coding sequence is TGTGCCAGCAGTCGCCACCCTTCTACTAATCAGCCCCAGCATTTT. The encoded protein is CASSRHPSTNQPQHF.

In its sample, this clonotype was seen a few times. J is TRBJ2-7 and V is TRBV11-2; D is undetermined. CDR1 SGHAT and CDR2 FQNNGV come from the germline V gene. The V end was cut by 1 base, the J end by 4 bases, with 11 bases between. This CDR3 is built from 14 residues. The CDR3 reads CASSLVGSKYEQYF. CDR3 nucleotide sequence: TGTGCCAGCAGCTTAGTCGGCAGCAAATACGAGCAGTACTTC.

This clonotype has a count of ten or more. J is TRBJ2-7 and V is TRBV29-1; TRBD2 matches 9 bases. The CDR3 is made up of 14 amino acids. V shed 4 bases and J 2 bases; nucleotides not matched to a gene: 6. Germline V gene sequence: CDR1 SQVTM, CDR2 ANQGSEA. The CDR3 loop reads CSVVASGKTYEQYF. The CDR3 DNA is TGCAGCGTTGTAGCTAGCGGGAAGACCTACGAGCAGTACTTC.

In this sample, this clonotype turned up many times. One junction end disagrees with the germline gene, perhaps due to a read error. CDR3 in DNA: TGCAGCGTAGAAGGGACGGTGCGCCACGAGCAGTACTTC. Amino acid sequence: CSVEGTVRHEQYF. This chain joins TRBV29-1 and TRBJ2-7, with D possibly called TRBD1 or TRBD2 (5 bases each). The germline CDR1 and CDR2 sequences are SQVTM and ANQGSEA. The CDR3 length is 13 residues.

J is TRBJ2-7 and V is TRBV4-3; 7 bases agree with TRBD1. The CDR3 loop spans 15 amino acids. V shed 0 bases, J shed 4 bases, and the junction held 6 bases outside the gene matches. Per the germline V gene, CDR1 is LGHNA and CDR2 is YSLEER. CDR3 DNA sequence: TGCGCCAGCAGCCAAGAAACAGGGGATTCTTACGAGCAGTACTTC. This codes for CASSQETGDSYEQYF.

This clonotype was detected a few times. The CDR3 loop reads CASSQGDRPNTEAFF. The CDR3 coding sequence is TGTGCCAGCAGCCAAGGGGACAGGCCCAACACTGAAGCTTTCTTT. This chain connects TRBV4-2 to TRBJ1-1; 8 positions match TRBD1. Germline V lookup: CDR1 LGHNA, CDR2 YNFKEQ. V gave up 1 base and J gave up 2 bases; unmatched junction bases: 3. CDR3 length equals 15 residues.

In this sample, this clonotype turned up many times. The V gene is TRBV5-1, the J gene TRBJ2-2; D might be TRBD1 (5 bases). Germline values: CDR1 SGHRS, CDR2 YFSETQ. This CDR3 region has 14 residues. Trimming removed 4 bases at V and 2 bases at J, with 9 bases between. The CDR3 sequence is CASSQDSNTGELFF. The CDR3 DNA sequence: TGCGCCAGCAGCCAAGACAGTAACACCGGGGAGCTGTTTTTT.

DNA for the CDR3: TGTGCCAGCAGTTTATGGCTCCCAGGGGATTCACCCCTCCACTTT. As protein: CASSLWLPGDSPLHF. The gene calls are TRBV27 and TRBJ1-6; D possibly corresponds to TRBD1 (6 bases). Between the trimmed V and J ends, which lost 1 base and 8 bases, there was a span of 12 bases. The CDR3 runs 15 residues. CDR1 MNHEY and CDR2 SMNVEV come from the germline V gene (reference sequence).

The chain uses TRBV4-2 and TRBJ2-1; 12 nucleotides match TRBD2. CDR3 size: 17 residues. V shed 4 bases and J 0 bases; nucleotides not matched to a gene: 4. The V gene's germline CDR1 is LGHNA and CDR2 YNFKEQ. Here the CDR3 DNA reads TGTGCCAGCAGCCGAGAGACTAGCGGGAGCTCCTACAATGAGCAGTTCTTC. The encoded protein is CASSRETSGSSYNEQFF.

The rearrangement joins TRBV10-3 to TRBJ2-1, with 10 bases aligning to TRBD2. Germline lookup yields CDR1 ENHRY and CDR2 SYGVKD. This CDR3 comprises 19 residues. The trim removed 2 bases at V and 0 bases at J, leaving 10 bases unmatched. The CDR3 DNA is TGTGCCATCAGTGAGGGGACTAGCGCCCGCAGGGCCTCCTACAATGAGCAGTTCTTC. Encoded protein: CAISEGTSARRASYNEQFF.

This chain links TRBV20-1 with TRBJ1-5; possible D gene TRBD1, 6 bases. Trimming cost V 2 bases and J 7 bases, with 12 bases left between them. This CDR3 spans 13 amino acids. Germline lookup yields CDR1 DFQATT and CDR2 SNEGSKA (reference sequence). The CDR3 protein is CSARILQGQPQHF. The DNA of the CDR3 is TGCAGTGCTAGAATCTTACAGGGACAGCCCCAGCATTTT.

In its sample, this clonotype was seen many times. The V and J genes are TRBV7-2 and TRBJ2-2; 7 nucleotides align to TRBD1. With V trimmed by 5 bases and J by 1 base, 7 bases remained unmatched. This CDR3 contains 16 residues. Germline CDR1 is SGHTA and CDR2 is FQGNSA. The CDR3 reads CASSPQGVLNTGELFF. The CDR3 DNA is TGTGCCAGCAGCCCGCAGGGGGTCCTGAACACCGGGGAGCTGTTTTTT.

The gene calls are TRBV20-1 and TRBJ2-7; perhaps D is TRBD1 or TRBD2 (5 bases each). This CDR3 is 15 amino acids long. Germline-derived CDR1 and CDR2 are DFQATT and SNEGSKA (reference sequence). Trimming pared 1 base from V and 5 bases from J, leaving 18 bases between. The CDR3 DNA reads as TGCAGTGCTAGAGGCCCCGGGACCGAGATGGACGAGCAGTACTTC. Translating gives CSARGPGTEMDEQYF.

The sample holds many counts of this clonotype. The V and J genes are TRBV12-3 or TRBV12-4 and TRBJ2-5; 9 bases agree with TRBD2. Trimming took 3 bases from V and 4 from J; bases not matched to a gene: 9. This CDR3 is 16 amino acids long. CDR3 bases: TGTGCCAGCAGTTTTCAGGCTAGCGGGACTGGAGAGACCCAGTACTTC. Its translation is CASSFQASGTGETQYF.

The chain has TRBV20-1 and TRBJ1-1; D call uncertain. The CDR3 covers 12 residues. The germline gives CDR1 DFQATT, CDR2 SNEGSKA (reference sequence). V was clipped by 0 bases and J by 4 bases, with 6 bases between them. The CDR3 DNA is TGCAGTGCTAGAGACGACACCACTGAAGCTTTCTTT. Translated, it gives CSARDDTTEAFF.

This clonotype showed up just a few times. The chain carries TRBV18 and TRBJ2-7; D is possibly TRBD1 or TRBD2 (5 bases each). The CDR3 is made up of 13 amino acids. V was trimmed by 5 bases and J by 4 bases, leaving 12 bases between them. The germline gives CDR1 KGHSH, CDR2 LQKENI. CDR3 protein: CASSLGRLYEQYF. The CDR3 DNA is TGTGCCAGCTCATTGGGACGGCTGTACGAGCAGTACTTC.

This clonotype was seen many times. The genes are TRBV20-1 and TRBJ1-4; D not certain. CDR1 and CDR2 from the germline V gene are DFQATT and SNEGSKA (reference sequence). V was cut by 4 bases and J by 2 bases, with 8 bases left in between. This CDR3 is 13 amino acids long. The CDR3 DNA follows: TGCAGTGCTACCATTCCGACTAATGAAAAACTGTTTTTT. It codes for CSATIPTNEKLFF.

The J gene is TRBJ1-3, the V gene TRBV6-1; no clear D gene. The germline V gene encodes CDR1 MNHNS and CDR2 SASEGT. The CDR3 has 13 residues. Trimming took off 5 bases at V and 3 bases at J, with 8 bases between the two ends. This chain's CDR3 is CASSRQGGNTIYF. The DNA for the CDR3 is TGTGCCAGCAGTCGCCAAGGTGGAAACACCATATATTTT.

This chain joins TRBV4-1 and TRBJ1-6; TRBD1 agrees at 7 bases. V gave up 5 bases and J gave up 10 bases; unmatched junction bases: 11. This CDR3 comprises 15 residues. Germline V gene lookup returns CDR1 MGHRA and CDR2 YSYEKL. The CDR3 region has the DNA TGCGCCAGCAGCTACATCAGGGGGAGAGCCTCACCCCTCCACTTT. It yields the protein CASSYIRGRASPLHF.

J is TRBJ2-7 and V is TRBV5-6, with unresolved D. Trimming shortened V by 2 bases and J by 0 bases, and 12 bases separated the two germline ends. Germline loops: CDR1 SGHDT, CDR2 YYEEEE. This CDR3 region has 15 residues. CDR3 DNA: TGTGCCAGCAGCTTAGACCCACTGAGCTCCTACGAGCAGTACTTC. Protein: CASSLDPLSSYEQYF. The full variable domain, with the rest looked up from reference TRBV5-6 and TRBJ2-7, is DAGVTQSPTHLIKTRGQQVTLRCSPKSGHDTVSWYQQALGQGPQFIFQYYEEEERQRGNFPDRFSGHQFPNYSSELNVNALLLGDSALYLCASSLDPLSSYEQYFGPGTRLTVT.

This chain links TRBV6-5 with TRBJ2-5; D perhaps matches TRBD1 (5 bases). V lost 0 bases to trimming and J lost 5 bases, with 13 bases between them. Germline loops: CDR1 MNHEY, CDR2 SVGAGI. This CDR3 region has 15 residues. CDR3 loop: CASSYSLSRVETQYF. The CDR3 DNA reads as TGTGCCAGCAGTTACTCTCTTTCCAGGGTGGAGACCCAGTACTTC.

This chain connects TRBV28 to TRBJ2-6; D remains unclear. Trimming removed 3 bases at V and 0 bases at J, with 6 bases between. The CDR3 covers 15 residues. Germline V gene data show CDR1 as MDHEN and CDR2 as SYDVKM. Here the CDR3 reads CASSFTLSGANVLTF. CDR3 nucleotide sequence: TGTGCCAGCAGTTTTACCCTCTCTGGGGCCAACGTCCTGACTTTC.

This chain links TRBV28 with TRBJ2-3; D unclear. CDR1 MDHEN and CDR2 SYDVKM come from the germline V gene. Trimming cost V 2 bases and J 6 bases, with 9 bases left between them. The CDR3 consists of 13 residues. For the CDR3, the DNA is TGTGCCAGCAGTTTAAGTCCGACGGATACGCAGTATTTT. This codes for CASSLSPTDTQYF.

This clonotype was picked up a small number of times. This chain links TRBV20-1 with TRBJ2-1, with D uncertain. Trimming left V 2 bases short and J 0 bases short, with 8 bases between. Looked up from germline, CDR1 is DFQATT and CDR2 is SNEGSKA (reference sequence). The CDR3 is 14 amino acids. The DNA for the CDR3 is TGCAGTGCTAGAAGGGTCCCCTCCTACAATGAGCAGTTCTTC. Protein product: CSARRVPSYNEQFF.

This clonotype was observed many times. The CDR3 DNA reads TGTGCCAGCAGACTTTACAGGGTTTACTACAATGAGCAGTTCTTC. The encoded protein is CASRLYRVYYNEQFF. This rearrangement joins TRBV6-1 to TRBJ2-1, with D possibly being TRBD1 (6 bases). Trimming left V 6 bases short and J 3 bases short, with 15 bases between. Germline assignment: CDR1 MNHNS and CDR2 SASEGT. The CDR3 runs to 15 residues.

This clonotype has at least ten counts. The chain uses TRBV7-8 and TRBJ2-7; D uncertain. V was trimmed by 5 bases and J by 5 bases, leaving 7 bases between them. The CDR3 is 11 amino acids. Germline assignment: CDR1 SGHVS and CDR2 FQNEAQ. CDR3 DNA sequence: TGTGCCAGCAGCAAAGAGCACGAGCAGTACTTC. This encodes CASSKEHEQYF.

The chain couples TRBV10-3 to TRBJ1-1, with D maybe TRBD1 (6 bases). Germline loops: CDR1 ENHRY, CDR2 SYGVKD. Trimming left V 8 bases short and J 7 bases short, with 17 bases between. The length of the CDR3 is 13 residues. CDR3 region: CAIGQKIEGEAFF. For the CDR3, the DNA is TGTGCCATCGGACAGAAGATTGAGGGTGAAGCTTTCTTT.